This entry lists 18 T cell receptor beta chains sequenced from one sample in a study of shared clonotypes between healthy human individuals. In the naive CD8 group, cells lacked CD45RO and were positively selected for CCR7, so terminally differentiated effector memory CD45RA+ cells were left out. Profiled with immunoSEQ multiplex PCR; TCRdb holds only in-frame clones, not every one. The sample yields fewer than 850,000 clones, approximately 96% seen once. Sequencing used naive CD8+ T cells sorted from blood. The receptors come from a man aged 30 to 39 in good health.

This chain links TRBV4-1 with TRBJ2-2; D not resolved. CDR3 length: 15 amino acids. Trimming took 3 bases from V and 4 from J, leaving 12 bases between them. Germline lookup yields CDR1 MGHRA and CDR2 YSYEKL. The DNA for the CDR3 is TGCGCCAGCAGCCACTCTGCTAGTTTCACCGGGGAGCTGTTTTTT. Its protein product is CASSHSASFTGELFF.

CDR3 residues: CASSPGLGETQYF. The CDR3 DNA follows: TGCGCCAGCAGCCCGGGGTTAGGAGAGACCCAGTACTTC. The V and J genes are TRBV4-3 and TRBJ2-5; perhaps TRBD2 as D (5 bases). The CDR3 is 13 residues long. The V end lost 4 bases, the J end lost 4 bases, and 10 bases lay between the germline ends. Germline CDR1 reads LGHNA; CDR2 reads YSLEER.

V usage is TRBV9 and J usage is TRBJ1-1, with D tentatively TRBD1 (6 bases). The length of the CDR3 is 14 residues. Trimming removed 3 bases from V and 2 bases from J, with 11 bases in between. In germline, CDR1 is SGDLS, CDR2 YYNGEE. The CDR3 reads CASSGYRANTEAFF. The DNA of the CDR3 is TGTGCCAGCAGCGGGTACAGGGCAAACACTGAAGCTTTCTTT.

This rearrangement joins TRBV6-5 to TRBJ1-3; the D is unclear. The CDR3 contains 16 residues. V lost 4 bases to trimming and J lost 0 bases, with 13 bases between them. Germline-derived CDR1 and CDR2 are MNHEY and SVGAGI. As DNA, the CDR3 is TGTGCCAGCAGTTTGGTTTGGCGGAGCTCTGGAAACACCATATATTTT. It translates to CASSLVWRSSGNTIYF.

The rearrangement links TRBV5-4 to TRBJ2-3; tentatively, D is TRBD1 (6 bases). From germline, CDR1 is SGHNT and CDR2 YYREEE (reference sequence). This CDR3 has 14 amino acids. The V gene lost 9 bases and the J gene lost 0 bases, with 14 bases spanning the gap. The CDR3 region has the DNA TGTGCCATCCTAGACCAGGGGAGCACAGATACGCAGTATTTT. This encodes CAILDQGSTDTQYF.

V and J are TRBV28 and TRBJ2-1; D may be TRBD2 (6 bases). Per the germline V gene, CDR1 is MDHEN and CDR2 is SYDVKM. Trimming cost V 0 bases and J 9 bases, with 9 bases left between them. This CDR3 has 13 amino acids. The CDR3 spells CASSLWTRGEQFF. As DNA, the CDR3 is TGTGCCAGCAGTTTATGGACTAGGGGTGAGCAGTTCTTC.

The chain combines TRBV27 with TRBJ1-5; D gene ambiguous. The CDR3 runs 14 residues. Deletions cut 6 bases from V and 3 bases from J, with 12 bases between. Germline-derived CDR1 and CDR2 are MNHEY and SMNVEV (reference sequence). CDR3 protein: CASSPEQDNQPQHF. The CDR3 DNA is TGTGCCAGCAGCCCAGAGCAGGACAATCAGCCCCAGCATTTT.

The chain employs TRBV7-7 and TRBJ2-5, with TRBD1 identical over 8 bases. The germline V gene has CDR1 SSHAT and CDR2 FNYEAQ (reference sequence). The CDR3 sequence is 15 residues long. The V segment lost 6 bases and the J segment 4 bases; nucleotides outside the gene matches: 10. The CDR3: CASSQRTGWGETQYF. The CDR3 DNA reads as TGTGCCAGCAGTCAACGGACAGGGTGGGGAGAGACCCAGTACTTC.

This chain connects TRBV6-1 to TRBJ2-1; D uncertain. Looked up from germline, CDR1 is MNHNS and CDR2 is SASEGT. The CDR3 totals 12 residues. V was cut by 8 bases and J by 0 bases, with 5 bases left in between. The CDR3 nucleotides read TGTGCCAGCCAGGACTCCTACAATGAGCAGTTCTTC. Residues: CASQDSYNEQFF.

Notes on this clone: Other nucleotide sequences in the sample specify the same CDR3. The chain carries TRBV29-1 and TRBJ2-2; no clear D gene. The germline V and J ends were trimmed by 4 bases and 1 base, with 7 bases remaining between them. Per germline, CDR1 SQVTM and CDR2 ANQGSEA. The CDR3 has 13 amino acids. CDR3 in amino acids: CSVVVGNTGELFF. CDR3 in DNA: TGCAGCGTTGTTGTCGGGAACACCGGGGAGCTGTTTTTT.

The chain has TRBV9 and TRBJ1-2; 7 bases map to TRBD1. CDR3 size: 12 residues. Germline V gene data show CDR1 as SGDLS and CDR2 as YYNGEE. The junction had 6 bases not matched to a gene; V was cut back by 5 bases and J by 8 bases. The CDR3 DNA reads as TGTGCCAGCAGGACAAGACAGGGAGGCTACACCTTC. It encodes CASRTRQGGYTF.

This clone was recorded only once. The chain links TRBV9 to TRBJ2-2, with 12 bases matching TRBD2. Trimming removed 3 bases from V and 3 bases from J; junction bases left unmatched: 0. This CDR3 is 15 amino acids long. Per germline, CDR1 SGDLS and CDR2 YYNGEE. This chain's CDR3 is CASSGLAGDTGELFF. The CDR3 bases are TGTGCCAGCAGCGGACTAGCGGGAGACACCGGGGAGCTGTTTTTT.

This clone has only a few counts. This same CDR3 is encoded by further DNA sequences in the sample. The V gene is TRBV13, the J gene TRBJ2-1; D remains ambiguous. Trimming stripped 3 bases from V and 7 bases from J, with 4 bases between. Germline loops: CDR1 PRHDT, CDR2 FYEKMQ (reference sequence). The CDR3 length is 11 residues. DNA of the CDR3: TGTGCCAGCAGCTTGGGGAATGAGCAGTTCTTC. This encodes CASSLGNEQFF.

The genes are TRBV2 and TRBJ1-5; D unclear. In germline, CDR1 is SNHLY, CDR2 FYNNEI. V was trimmed by 6 bases and J by 0 bases, leaving 15 bases between them. The CDR3 covers 16 residues. CDR3 protein: CASSLPGEYSNQPQHF. The CDR3 DNA sequence: TGTGCCAGCAGCCTACCAGGAGAGTATAGCAATCAGCCCCAGCATTTT.

The chain employs TRBV19 and TRBJ2-3, with a possible D match to TRBD2 (5 bases). Trimming pared 4 bases from V and 0 bases from J, leaving 5 bases between. This CDR3 has 13 amino acids. Germline assignment: CDR1 LNHDA and CDR2 SQIVND (reference sequence). CDR3 bases: TGTGCCAGTAGTAGCGGGAGCACAGATACGCAGTATTTT. Translated, it gives CASSSGSTDTQYF.

The chain joins TRBV28 to TRBJ2-3; D is undetermined. Germline V gives CDR1 MDHEN, CDR2 SYDVKM. The CDR3 contains 12 residues. Trimming shortened V by 2 bases and J by 5 bases, and 5 bases separated the two germline ends. CDR3 sequence (DNA): TGTGCCAGCAGTTTACCCCAAGATACGCAGTATTTT. Protein product: CASSLPQDTQYF.

The rearrangement joins TRBV7-9 to TRBJ2-1; D is perhaps TRBD1 (7 bases). The germline V gene has CDR1 SEHNR and CDR2 FQNEAQ (reference sequence). The CDR3 runs 12 residues. Trimming pared 2 bases from V and 12 bases from J, leaving 11 bases between. Here the CDR3 reads CASSLTGEVQFF. The CDR3 DNA follows: TGTGCCAGCAGCTTAACAGGGGAGGTGCAGTTCTTC.

This chain connects TRBV27 to TRBJ2-7; D might be TRBD2 (5 bases). In germline, CDR1 is MNHEY, CDR2 SMNVEV (reference sequence). CDR3 length equals 14 residues. V lost 3 bases to trimming and J lost 5 bases, with 14 bases between them. CDR3 bases: TGTGCCAGCAGTTTCGGACGGGGTGGCAACGAGCAGTACTTC. Amino acid sequence: CASSFGRGGNEQYF.